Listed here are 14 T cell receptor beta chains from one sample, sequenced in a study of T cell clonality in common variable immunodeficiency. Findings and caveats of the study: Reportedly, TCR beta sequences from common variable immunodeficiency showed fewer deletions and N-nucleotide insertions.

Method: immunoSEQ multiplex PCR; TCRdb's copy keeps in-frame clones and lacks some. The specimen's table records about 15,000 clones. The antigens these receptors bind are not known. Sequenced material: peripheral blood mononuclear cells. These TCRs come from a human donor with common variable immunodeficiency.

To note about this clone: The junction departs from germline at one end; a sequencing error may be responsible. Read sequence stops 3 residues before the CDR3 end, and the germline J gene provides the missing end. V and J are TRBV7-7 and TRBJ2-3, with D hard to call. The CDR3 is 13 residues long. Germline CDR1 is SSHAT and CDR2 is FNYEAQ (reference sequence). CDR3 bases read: TGTGCTAGCAGCTTAGACATCACAGATACG. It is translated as CASSLDITDT. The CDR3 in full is CASSLDITDTQYF.

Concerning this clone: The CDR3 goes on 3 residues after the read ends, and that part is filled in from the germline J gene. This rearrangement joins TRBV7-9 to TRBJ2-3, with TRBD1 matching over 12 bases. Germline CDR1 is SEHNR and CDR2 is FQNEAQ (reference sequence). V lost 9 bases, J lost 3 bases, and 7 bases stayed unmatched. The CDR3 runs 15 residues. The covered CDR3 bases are TGTGCCAGTTCTGGGACAGGGGGCAGGACAGATACG. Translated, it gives CASSGTGGRTDT. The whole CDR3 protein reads CASSGTGGRTDTQYF. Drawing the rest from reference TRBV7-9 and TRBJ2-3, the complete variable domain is DTGVSQNPRHKITKRGQNVTFRCDPISEHNRLYWYRQTLGQGPEFLTYFQNEAQLEKSRLLSDRFSAERPKGSFSTLEIQRTEQGDSAMYLCASSGTGGRTDTQYFGPGTRLTVL.

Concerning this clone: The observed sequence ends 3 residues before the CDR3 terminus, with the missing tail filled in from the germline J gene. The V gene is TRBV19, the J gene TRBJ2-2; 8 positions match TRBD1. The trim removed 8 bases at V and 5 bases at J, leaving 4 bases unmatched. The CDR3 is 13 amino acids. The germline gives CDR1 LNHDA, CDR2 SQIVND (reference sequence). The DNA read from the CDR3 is TGTGCCAGTCGACGGACAGGGACCGGGGAG. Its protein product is CASRRTGTGE. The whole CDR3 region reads CASRRTGTGELFF.

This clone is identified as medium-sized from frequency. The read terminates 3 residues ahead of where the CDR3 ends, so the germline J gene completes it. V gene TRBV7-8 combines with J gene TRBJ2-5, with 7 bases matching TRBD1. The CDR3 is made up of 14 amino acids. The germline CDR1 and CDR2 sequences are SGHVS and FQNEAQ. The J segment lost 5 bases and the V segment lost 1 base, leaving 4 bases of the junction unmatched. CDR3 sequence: CASSLGDRVETQYF. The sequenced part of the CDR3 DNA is TGTGCCAGCAGCTTAGGCGACAGGGTGGAGACC.

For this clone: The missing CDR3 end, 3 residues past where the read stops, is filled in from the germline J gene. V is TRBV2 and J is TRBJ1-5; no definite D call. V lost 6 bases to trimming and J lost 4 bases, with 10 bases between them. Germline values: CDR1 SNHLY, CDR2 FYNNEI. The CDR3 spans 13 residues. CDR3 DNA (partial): TGTGCCAGCAGGGAATCACAGAATCAGCCC. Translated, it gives CASRESQNQP. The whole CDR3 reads CASRESQNQPQHF. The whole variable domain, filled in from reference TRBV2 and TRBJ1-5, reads EPEVTQTPSHQVTQMGQEVILRCVPISNHLYFYWYRQILGQKVEFLVSFYNNEISEKSEIFDDQFSVERPDGSNFTLKIRSTKLEDSAMYFCASRESQNQPQHFGDGTRLSIL.

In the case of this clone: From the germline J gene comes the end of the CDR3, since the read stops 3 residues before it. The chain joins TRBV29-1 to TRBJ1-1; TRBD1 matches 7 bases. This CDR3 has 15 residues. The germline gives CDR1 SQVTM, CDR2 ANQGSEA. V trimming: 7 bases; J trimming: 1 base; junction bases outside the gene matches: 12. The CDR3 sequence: CSAEPFTGENTEAFF. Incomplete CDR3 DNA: TGCAGCGCCGAGCCTTTCACAGGGGAGAACACTGAA. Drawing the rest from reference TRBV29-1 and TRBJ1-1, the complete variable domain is SAVISQKPSRDICQRGTSLTIQCQVDSQVTMMFWYRQQPGQSLTLIATANQGSEATYESGFVIDKFPISRPNLTFSTLTVSNMSPEDSSIYLCSAEPFTGENTEAFFGQGTRLTVV.

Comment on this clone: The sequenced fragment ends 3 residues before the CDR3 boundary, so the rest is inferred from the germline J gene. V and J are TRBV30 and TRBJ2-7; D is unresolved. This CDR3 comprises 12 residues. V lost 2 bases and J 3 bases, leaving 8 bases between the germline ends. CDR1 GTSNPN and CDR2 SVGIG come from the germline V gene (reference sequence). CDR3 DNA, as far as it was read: TGTGCCTGGAGTTTAACAGACTACGAG. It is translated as CAWSLTDYE. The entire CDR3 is CAWSLTDYEQYF.

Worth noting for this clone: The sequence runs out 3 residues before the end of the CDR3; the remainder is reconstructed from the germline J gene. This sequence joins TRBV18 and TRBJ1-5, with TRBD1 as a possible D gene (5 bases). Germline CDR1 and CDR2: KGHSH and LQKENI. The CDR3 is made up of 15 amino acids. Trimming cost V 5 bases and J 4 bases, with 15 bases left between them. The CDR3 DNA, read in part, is TGTGCCAGCTCATTACCCGGGACTCAGAATCAGCCC. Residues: CASSLPGTQNQP. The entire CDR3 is CASSLPGTQNQPQHF. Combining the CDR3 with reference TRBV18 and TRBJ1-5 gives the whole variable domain NAGVMQNPRHLVRRRGQEARLRCSPMKGHSHVYWYRQLPEEGLKFMVYLQKENIIDESGMPKERFSAEFPKEGPSILRIQQVVRGDSAAYFCASSLPGTQNQPQHFGDGTRLSIL.

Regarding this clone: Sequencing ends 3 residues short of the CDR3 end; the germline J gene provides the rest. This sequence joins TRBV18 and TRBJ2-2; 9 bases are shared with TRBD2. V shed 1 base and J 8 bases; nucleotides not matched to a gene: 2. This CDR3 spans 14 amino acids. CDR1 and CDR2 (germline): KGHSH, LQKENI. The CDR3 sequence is CASSPLAGEGELFF. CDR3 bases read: TGTGCCAGCTCACCACTAGCGGGAGAAGGGGAG.

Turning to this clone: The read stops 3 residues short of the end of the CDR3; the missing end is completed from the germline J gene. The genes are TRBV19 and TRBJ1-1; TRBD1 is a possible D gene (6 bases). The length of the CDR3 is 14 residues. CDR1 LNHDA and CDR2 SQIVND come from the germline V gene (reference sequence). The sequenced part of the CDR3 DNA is TGTGCCAGTACCCTCCACGAGCAGGGGCCTGTA. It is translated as CASTLHEQGPV. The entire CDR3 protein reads CASTLHEQGPVAFF.

CDR3 sequence: CASRAGTSTYEQYF. The covered CDR3 bases are TGTGCCAGCAGAGCCGGGACTAGCACCTACGAG. The chain joins TRBV2 to TRBJ2-7; 9 bases align to TRBD2. The CDR3 goes on 3 residues after the read ends, and that part is filled in from the germline J gene. There are 14 residues in the CDR3. Looked up from germline, CDR1 is SNHLY and CDR2 is FYNNEI. Unmatched junction bases numbered 5, after V lost 6 bases and J lost 2 bases.

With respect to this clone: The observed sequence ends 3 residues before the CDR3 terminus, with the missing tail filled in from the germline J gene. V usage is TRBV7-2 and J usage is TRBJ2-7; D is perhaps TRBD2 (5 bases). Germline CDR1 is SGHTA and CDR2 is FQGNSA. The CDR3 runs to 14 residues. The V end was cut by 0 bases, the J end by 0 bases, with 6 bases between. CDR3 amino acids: CASSLARGSYEQYF. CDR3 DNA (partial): TGTGCCAGCAGCTTAGCTCGGGGCTCCTACGAG.

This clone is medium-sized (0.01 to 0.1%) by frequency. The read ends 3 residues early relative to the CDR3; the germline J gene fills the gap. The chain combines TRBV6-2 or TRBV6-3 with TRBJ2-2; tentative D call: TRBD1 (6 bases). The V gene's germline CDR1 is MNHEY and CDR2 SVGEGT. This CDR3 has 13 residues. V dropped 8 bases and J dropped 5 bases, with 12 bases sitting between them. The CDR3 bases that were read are TGTGCCAGCTCGAGGGGGAGTACCGGGGAG. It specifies CASSRGSTGE. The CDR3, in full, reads CASSRGSTGELFF.

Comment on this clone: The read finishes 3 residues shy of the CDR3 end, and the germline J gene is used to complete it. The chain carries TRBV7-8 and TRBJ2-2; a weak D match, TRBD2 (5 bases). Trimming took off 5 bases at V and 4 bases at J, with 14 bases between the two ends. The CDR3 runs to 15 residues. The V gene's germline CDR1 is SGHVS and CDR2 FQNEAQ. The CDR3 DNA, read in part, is TGTGCCAGCAGCATCAGCGGCAGCCGCACCGGGGAG. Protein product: CASSISGSRTGE. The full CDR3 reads CASSISGSRTGELFF. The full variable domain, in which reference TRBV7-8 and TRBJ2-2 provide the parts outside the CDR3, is GAGVSQSPRYKVAKRGQDVALRCDPISGHVSLFWYQQALGQGPEFLTYFQNEAQLDKSGLPSDRFFAERPEGSVSTLKIQRTQQEDSAVYLCASSISGSRTGELFFGEGSRLTVL.